These 20 T cell receptor beta chains share one sample of origin, sequenced in a study of identical twins. TCRdb itself ran the 5' RACE reads through MiXCR, one entry per CDR3 protein. Here the sample spans nearly 650,000 distinct CDR3 sequences, roughly 7.1% being singletons. Another study also made use of these data, one on yellow fever vaccine responses in identical twins.

The specimen was PBMCs. These receptor sequences come from a woman between 18 and 29 years old in good health.

The V call is TRBV6-5, the J call TRBJ1-4; no reliable D call. In germline, CDR1 is MNHEY, CDR2 SVGAGI. Deletions cut 2 bases from V and 8 bases from J, with 9 bases between. The CDR3 covers 13 residues. DNA of the CDR3: TGTGCCAGCAGTTACGTAGGAGGGGAAAAACTGTTTTTT. The encoded protein is CASSYVGGEKLFF.

Details on this clonotype: Just one base apart from a much larger clone, this may be a read error. The rearrangement uses TRBV29-1 and TRBJ2-1; D might be TRBD1 or TRBD2, each matching 5 bases. Germline-derived CDR1 and CDR2 are SQVTM and ANQGSEA. The length of the CDR3 is 14 residues. This CDR3 is CNAAAGTDYNEQFF. The CDR3 nucleotides read TGCAACGCCGCCGCCGGGACGGACTACAATGAGCAGTTCTTC.

Note on this clonotype: As the CDR3 is not closed by the conserved phenylalanine or tryptophan, this likely results from a read error. This sequence joins TRBV9 and TRBJ2-1; TRBD2 is a possible D gene (5 bases). The length of the CDR3 is 15 residues. CDR1 SGDLS and CDR2 YYNGEE come from the germline V gene. V was trimmed by 4 bases and J by 3 bases, leaving 14 bases between them. The CDR3 DNA reads TGTGCCAGCAGCCCCCGGCGGACTGGCTACAATGAGCAGTTCTTA. It specifies CASSPRRTGYNEQFL.

This clonotype was observed a handful of times. This chain joins TRBV11-2 and TRBJ2-2; the D gene is possibly TRBD2 (7 bases). The CDR3 sequence is 16 residues long. Germline assignment: CDR1 SGHAT and CDR2 FQNNGV. V lost 6 bases and J 2 bases, leaving 16 bases between the germline ends. CDR3 coding DNA: TGTGCCAGCAGGGGTAGGGGGGGTGCTAACACCGGGGAGCTGTTTTTT. Its protein is CASRGRGGANTGELFF.

CDR3 bases: TGTGCCAGCAGTTTGGGTCAGGGTCCTGAGGGGGCCAACGTCCTGACTTTC. This encodes CASSLGQGPEGANVLTF. The chain carries TRBV28 and TRBJ2-6; D is possibly TRBD1 (5 bases). Germline CDR1 and CDR2: MDHEN and SYDVKM. This CDR3 is 17 amino acids long. V lost 3 bases, J lost 4 bases, and 16 bases lay in between. Full variable domain (outside the CDR3, taken from reference TRBV28 and TRBJ2-6): DVKVTQSSRYLVKRTGEKVFLECVQDMDHENMFWYRQDPGLGLRLIYFSYDVKMKEKGDIPEGYSVSREKKERFSLILESASTNQTSMYLCASSLGQGPEGANVLTFGAGSRLTVL.

This rearrangement joins TRBV5-1 to TRBJ2-1; 9 bases are a match to TRBD2. The CDR3 loop spans 15 amino acids. After removal of 2 bases from V and 7 bases from J, the junction contained 7 bases not matched to a gene. CDR1 is SGHRS, CDR2 YFSETQ, per germline. CDR3 sequence: CASSFRRGGRNEQFF. The CDR3 bases are TGCGCCAGCAGCTTCAGGCGGGGGGGCCGTAATGAGCAGTTCTTC. The entire variable domain, with the rest obtained from reference TRBV5-1 and TRBJ2-1, is as follows: KAGVTQTPRYLIKTRGQQVTLSCSPISGHRSVSWYQQTPGQGLQFLFEYFSETQRNKGNFPGRFSGRQFSNSRSEMNVSTLELGDSALYLCASSFRRGGRNEQFFGPGTRLTVL.

This clonotype was observed at least ten times. This sequence joins TRBV5-1 and TRBJ2-3; weak D call: TRBD1 (6 bases). This CDR3 comprises 13 residues. V was cut by 4 bases and J by 2 bases, with 8 bases left in between. Germline lookup yields CDR1 SGHRS and CDR2 YFSETQ. The chain's CDR3 is CASSRTDTDTQYF. DNA for the CDR3: TGCGCCAGCAGCCGGACAGACACAGATACGCAGTATTTT. Based on the CDR3 plus reference TRBV5-1 and TRBJ2-3, the full variable domain is KAGVTQTPRYLIKTRGQQVTLSCSPISGHRSVSWYQQTPGQGLQFLFEYFSETQRNKGNFPGRFSGRQFSNSRSEMNVSTLELGDSALYLCASSRTDTDTQYFGPGTRLTVL.

This chain uses TRBV11-1 with TRBJ2-2, with D possibly being TRBD2 (5 bases). Germline V lookup: CDR1 SGHAT, CDR2 FQDESV (reference sequence). Trimming cost V 5 bases and J 4 bases, with 23 bases left between them. This CDR3 has 18 residues. This CDR3 reads CASSTPGRRGLGTGELFF. The DNA of the CDR3 is TGTGCCAGCAGCACCCCTGGACGGCGAGGGTTGGGCACCGGGGAGCTGTTTTTT.

This clonotype was observed many times. V is TRBV14 and J is TRBJ2-1; 7 bases are a match to TRBD1. V shed 3 bases and J 0 bases; nucleotides not matched to a gene: 5. The CDR3 extends over 16 amino acids. Germline lookup yields CDR1 SGHDN and CDR2 FVKESK. CDR3 loop: CASSQLTGSSYNEQFF. The CDR3 bases are TGTGCCAGCAGCCAGTTGACAGGGAGCTCCTACAATGAGCAGTTCTTC.

This clonotype was recorded at least ten times. The V call is TRBV6-1, the J call TRBJ2-3; 8 bases are a match to TRBD1. CDR3 length: 13 residues. Unmatched junction bases numbered 10, after V lost 4 bases and J lost 13 bases. Germline assignment: CDR1 MNHNS and CDR2 SASEGT. DNA for the CDR3: TGTGCCAGCAGTGGAATCGGACAGGGAGCAAAGTATTTT. Its protein product is CASSGIGQGAKYF.

Comment on this clonotype: A read error is likely, as this CDR3 ends without the conserved phenylalanine or tryptophan. V and J are TRBV5-6 and TRBJ1-5, with D perhaps matching TRBD1 (6 bases). Germline CDR1 is SGHDT and CDR2 is YYEEEE. The CDR3 runs 16 residues. V was cut by 1 base and J by 1 base, with 12 bases left in between. CDR3 region: CASSLWGPLSNQPQHL. The CDR3 DNA sequence: TGTGCCAGCAGCTTGTGGGGGCCACTCAGCAATCAGCCCCAGCATTTA.

This clonotype showed up many times. The rearrangement uses TRBV12-3 or TRBV12-4 and TRBJ2-1; D ambiguous. V was pared by 0 bases and J by 5 bases, with 11 bases between. The CDR3 consists of 15 residues. The CDR3 bases are TGTGCCAGCAGTTTAGCTTCAAGTGTCCACAATGAGCAGTTCTTC. This sequence encodes CASSLASSVHNEQFF.

The sample holds a few counts of this clonotype. The genes are TRBV10-3 and TRBJ2-7; D could derive from TRBD1 or TRBD2 (5 bases each). Germline CDR1 is ENHRY and CDR2 is SYGVKD. The V and J ends lost 5 bases and 2 bases respectively, with 16 bases between them. CDR3 size: 15 residues. CDR3 residues: CAISSQGDGTYEQYF. Here the CDR3 DNA reads TGTGCCATCAGTTCACAAGGGGACGGAACCTACGAGCAGTACTTC.

Many counts were recorded for this clonotype. This chain links TRBV3-1 with TRBJ2-4; 16 bases agree with TRBD2. J was trimmed by 0 bases and V by 4 bases; bases with no gene match: 3. Germline V gives CDR1 LGHDT, CDR2 YNNKEL (reference sequence). This CDR3 spans 18 amino acids. In DNA form, the CDR3 reads TGTGCCAGCAGCCGCGGGACTAGCGGGAGGGTAGCCAAAAACATTCAGTACTTC. It encodes CASSRGTSGRVAKNIQYF.

The chain combines TRBV2 with TRBJ2-5; D is uncertain. Germline CDR1 and CDR2: SNHLY and FYNNEI. CDR3 length: 12 residues. Trimming removed 3 bases at V and 5 bases at J, with 7 bases between. DNA for the CDR3: TGTGCCAGCAGTGATCCCTCGGAGACCCAGTACTTC. It encodes CASSDPSETQYF.

This clonotype was detected ten times or more. This rearrangement joins TRBV12-3 or TRBV12-4 to TRBJ1-6, with D unresolved. CDR3 length equals 13 residues. Trimming took 7 bases from V and 9 from J, leaving 13 bases between them. The DNA for the CDR3 is TGTGCCAGCATCCCCGCGCAGTTTTCACCCCTCCACTTT. As protein: CASIPAQFSPLHF.

This clonotype has ten or more counts. V is TRBV28 and J is TRBJ1-1, with D hard to call. Trimming took off 6 bases at V and 0 bases at J, with 8 bases between the two ends. There are 13 residues in the CDR3. Germline V CDR1 and CDR2: MDHEN, SYDVKM. In DNA form, the CDR3 reads TGTGCCAGCAGACCGACACTGAACACTGAAGCTTTCTTT. Protein: CASRPTLNTEAFF.

This clonotype was picked up a small number of times. This chain uses TRBV12-3 or TRBV12-4 with TRBJ2-1, with 11 nucleotides matching TRBD2. The V and J ends lost 6 bases and 6 bases, in that order; junction bases with no gene match: 4. CDR3 size: 14 residues. This CDR3 is CASRRTSGLNEQFF. CDR3 nucleotide sequence: TGTGCCAGCAGGCGGACTAGCGGGCTCAATGAGCAGTTCTTC.

This clonotype was recorded at least ten times. The CDR3 here is CASSLVPTTGELFF. The CDR3 nucleotides are TGCGCCAGCAGCTTGGTACCCACGACCGGGGAGCTGTTTTTT. The rearrangement joins TRBV5-1 to TRBJ2-2; D uncertain. The V and J ends lost 0 bases and 5 bases respectively, with 8 bases between them. Germline-derived CDR1 and CDR2 are SGHRS and YFSETQ. There are 14 residues in the CDR3. Supplemented by reference TRBV5-1 and TRBJ2-2, the full variable domain reads KAGVTQTPRYLIKTRGQQVTLSCSPISGHRSVSWYQQTPGQGLQFLFEYFSETQRNKGNFPGRFSGRQFSNSRSEMNVSTLELGDSALYLCASSLVPTTGELFFGEGSRLTVL.

In its sample, this clonotype was seen a few times. The chain employs TRBV11-2 and TRBJ1-4, with no clear D. Germline V gives CDR1 SGHAT, CDR2 FQNNGV. This CDR3 has 15 amino acids. Trimming took 4 bases from V and 0 from J, leaving 9 bases between them. DNA for the CDR3: TGTGCCAGCAGCTCGTTCAGGACAACTAATGAAAAACTGTTTTTT. It codes for CASSSFRTTNEKLFF.